These T cell receptor beta chains were read from a single sample in a study of circulating and synovial CD4+ cells in juvenile arthritis. The repertoire was sequenced with immunoSEQ multiplex PCR; TCRdb's copy has only in-frame clones and lacks some. The sample records fewer than 35,000 clones, about 95% being singletons. The sample taken for sequencing was CD4+ T cells from blood. The receptors derive from a human donor with juvenile idiopathic arthritis. Each CDR3 is given with its conserved first and last residue. Each record gives: CDR3 protein, V gene, clone size. Clone size appears in some rows only: once, few, many, or a class for an expanded clone.

CDR3aa: CASTVPAGETQYF
v_gene: TRBV7-9
abundance: NA

CDR3aa: CASSFSTGDEQYF
v_gene: TRBV5-1
abundance: once

CDR3aa: CASSVGTDTQYF
v_gene: TRBV7-9
abundance: NA

CDR3aa: CASSQDSRFNQPQHF
v_gene: TRBV18
abundance: NA

CDR3aa: CAISESGESYEQYF
v_gene: TRBV10-3
abundance: NA

CDR3aa: CASTTNHRTGYGYTF
v_gene: TRBV28
abundance: NA

CDR3aa: CASRTGTNFINYGYTF
v_gene: TRBV2
abundance: NA

CDR3aa: CASSPQGATEAFF
v_gene: TRBV19
abundance: few

CDR3aa: CASKQGPEAFF
v_gene: TRBV19
abundance: NA

CDR3aa: CASSLSAGLNTEAFF
v_gene: TRBV27
abundance: NA

CDR3aa: CASSPLGQNPEAFF
v_gene: TRBV18
abundance: NA

CDR3aa: CASHTPGQLYEQYF
v_gene: TRBV28
abundance: NA

CDR3aa: CASSLYRAYNEQFF
v_gene: TRBV5-1
abundance: NA

CDR3aa: CASSQGGTFPEMDGNEQFF
v_gene: TRBV4-3
abundance: NA

CDR3aa: CASSQESGQDNSPLHF
v_gene: TRBV4-2
abundance: NA

CDR3aa: CASSLVLIAAYNSPLHF
v_gene: TRBV11-2
abundance: NA

CDR3aa: CASRDSSNQPQHF
v_gene: TRBV28
abundance: few

CDR3aa: CASSLDRGNQPQHF
v_gene: TRBV28
abundance: once

CDR3aa: CASSFGLAGVGPYNEQFF
v_gene: TRBV5-4
abundance: NA

CDR3aa: CASSTLRTDYYEQYF
v_gene: TRBV6-1
abundance: NA

CDR3aa: CASRPRGPYEQYF
v_gene: TRBV28
abundance: NA

CDR3aa: CASRMSITETQYF
v_gene: TRBV10-2
abundance: NA

CDR3aa: CASSQSPGNGELFF
v_gene: TRBV16
abundance: NA

CDR3aa: CASTLQYSSASPNYNEQFF
v_gene: TRBV11-2
abundance: NA

CDR3aa: CASSLSGGRQGGSYEQYF
v_gene: TRBV7-3
abundance: NA

CDR3aa: CASSTPPRGQNTGELFF
v_gene: TRBV28
abundance: NA

CDR3aa: CAISINSGGRPTDTQYF
v_gene: TRBV10-3
abundance: NA

CDR3aa: CASSLVGSEEKLFF
v_gene: TRBV5-1
abundance: NA

CDR3aa: CASSLRDYTNEQFF
v_gene: TRBV7-6
abundance: NA

CDR3aa: CASSTTANTEAFF
v_gene: TRBV7-2
abundance: NA

CDR3aa: CASSLNRAGANVLTF
v_gene: TRBV27
abundance: NA

CDR3aa: CASSEQGFYEQYF
v_gene: TRBV6-1
abundance: NA

CDR3aa: CASRGGTGELFF
v_gene: TRBV19
abundance: NA

CDR3aa: CASSRRQGNTGELFF
v_gene: TRBV7-2
abundance: once

CDR3aa: CASSLGGVNQPQHF
v_gene: TRBV28
abundance: once

CDR3aa: CASWEGATNEKLFF
v_gene: TRBV6-6
abundance: NA

CDR3aa: CATNYGGGYEQYF
v_gene: TRBV11-3
abundance: NA

CDR3aa: CASSPGQGRETQYF
v_gene: TRBV6-5
abundance: NA

CDR3aa: CASSLDSSSSGANVLTF
v_gene: TRBV7-6
abundance: once

CDR3aa: CASSQDQGPPWEQYF
v_gene: TRBV4-3
abundance: NA

CDR3aa: CASSQVRVNDEQFF
v_gene: TRBV4-1
abundance: NA

CDR3aa: CASSPGGNRNTIYF
v_gene: TRBV6-1
abundance: few

CDR3aa: CASSWAKTGGPKAFF
v_gene: TRBV28
abundance: NA

CDR3aa: CASRTQDGNTEAFF
v_gene: TRBV6-1
abundance: NA

CDR3aa: CSVDRSNYGYTF
v_gene: TRBV29-1
abundance: NA

CDR3aa: CATGGQGRNEQYF
v_gene: TRBV19
abundance: NA

CDR3aa: CASTIRVGNNEQFF
v_gene: TRBV28
abundance: NA

CDR3aa: CASSLMGMGLGTDTQYF
v_gene: TRBV7-3
abundance: NA

CDR3aa: CASSNTVHGYTF
v_gene: TRBV21-1
abundance: NA

CDR3aa: CASSPGQAVTDTQYF
v_gene: TRBV5-6
abundance: NA

CDR3aa: CASSVTSGDYNEQFF
v_gene: TRBV7-2
abundance: NA

CDR3aa: CASSNAAGDYKPDTQYF
v_gene: TRBV21-1
abundance: NA

CDR3aa: CASSVTYEQYF
v_gene: TRBV25-1
abundance: NA

CDR3aa: CASSLDPGTDTQYF
v_gene: TRBV7-2
abundance: NA

CDR3aa: CASSRTGATNEKLFF
v_gene: TRBV25-1
abundance: NA

CDR3aa: CASSPTGGSDTQYF
v_gene: TRBV18
abundance: NA

CDR3aa: CASSGLAGGTSTDTQYF
v_gene: TRBV2
abundance: NA

CDR3aa: CASSLDPDMNTQYF
v_gene: TRBV11-2
abundance: NA

CDR3aa: CASSELRETQYF
v_gene: TRBV2
abundance: NA

CDR3aa: CASSESGDYMEPQHF
v_gene: TRBV5-1
abundance: NA